Listed below are T cell receptor beta chains from one sample, sequenced in a study of somatic mutations in cytotoxic T cells in rheumatoid arthritis. The repertoire was sequenced with immunoSEQ multiplex PCR; TCRdb's copy has only in-frame clones and lacks some. The sample includes some 10,000 clones, 80% of them seen just once. The sequenced sample was CD8+ T cells sorted from blood. The receptors here all came from an adult with rheumatoid arthritis. CDR3s include the opening cysteine and the closing phenylalanine or tryptophan. The D gene is left open where the match is weak. Some rows have no size entry. The others give once, few or many, or a class for an expanded clone.

-	TRBV7-9	-	TRBJ1-2	TGTGCCAGCAGCTTAGATTTTCTATCTAACTATGGCTACACCTTC	CASSLDFLSNYGYTF
-	TRBV5-1	-	TRBJ2-2	TGCGCCAGCAGCTTGTTGGGGATCGGGGAGCTGTTTTTT	CASSLLGIGELFF
TRBD2	TRBV2	-	TRBJ2-5	TGTGCCAGCAGTCTCTGGGGCGGGGGGGTAGAGACCCAGTACTTC	CASSLWGGGVETQYF
-	TRBV5-1	few	TRBJ2-1	TGCGCCAGCAGCTTGGGCTCGGGGAGCTCCTACAATGAGCAGTTCTTC	CASSLGSGSSYNEQFF
-	TRBV2	-	TRBJ2-5	TGTGCCAGCAGTCCGGGGTTATGGACCCAGTACTTC	CASSPGLWTQYF
-	TRBV5-1	-	TRBJ1-1	TGCGCCAGCAGCCCTGTTGGGGGTGTTCATGTAGGGAACACTGAAGCTTTCTTT	CASSPVGGVHVGNTEAFF
-	TRBV5-4	-	TRBJ2-2	TGTGCCAGCAGCCTAGGATTGAACACCGGGGAGCTGTTTTTT	CASSLGLNTGELFF
TRBD1	TRBV4-3	-	TRBJ2-7	TGCGCCAGCAGCCAAGGGACAGGGCGCTACGAGCAGTACTTC	CASSQGTGRYEQYF
-	TRBV5-6	few	TRBJ2-1	TGTGCCAGCAGCTTGAGGATGGATGAGCAGTTCTTC	CASSLRMDEQFF
-	TRBV4-1	-	TRBJ1-1	TGCGCCAGCAGCCAAGATAGAAGATCCACTGAAGCTTTCTTT	CASSQDRRSTEAFF
TRBD1	TRBV28	-	TRBJ1-1	TGTGCCAGCAGGAGACAGGGGAAGGAGGGTGAAGCTTTCTTT	CASRRQGKEGEAFF
TRBD1	TRBV7-9	few	TRBJ1-2	TGTGCCAGCAGCCCCACAGGGGCCCTTAACTATGGCTACACCTTC	CASSPTGALNYGYTF
-	TRBV19	once	TRBJ2-3	TGTGCCAGTAGTATAGGCGTGGTTAAAAGCACAGATACGCAGTATTTT	CASSIGVVKSTDTQYF
-	TRBV19	-	TRBJ1-5	TGTGCCAGTAGTATACTTTGGGGGGGAAATCAGCCCCAGCATTTT	CASSILWGGNQPQHF
TRBD1	TRBV7-3	-	TRBJ2-2	TGTGCCAGCAGCCTAAACTCTGGGACAGAAACGACCGGGGAGCTGTTTTTT	CASSLNSGTETTGELFF
TRBD1	TRBV13	-	TRBJ2-1	TGTGCCAGCAGCTCGCCGACAGGGGAGTCCTACAATGAGCAGTTCTTC	CASSSPTGESYNEQFF
-	TRBV28	-	TRBJ2-7	TGTGCCAGCAGTTTGGGCAGGAGTTACGAGCAGTACTTC	CASSLGRSYEQYF
TRBD2	TRBV4-1	-	TRBJ2-1	TGCGCCAGCAGCCAAGAATACGTAGCGGGGCACCACGAGCAGTTCTTC	CASSQEYVAGHHEQFF
-	TRBV13	-	TRBJ2-7	TGTGCCAGCAGCTTTGGAGGCCAGGCGACCTACGAGCAGTACTTC	CASSFGGQATYEQYF
TRBD1	TRBV28	-	TRBJ1-2	TGTGCCAGCAGTACCGACAGGGGAGGCGGCTACACCTTC	CASSTDRGGGYTF
-	TRBV19	-	TRBJ2-6	TGTGCCAGTACCCTCTCCCCTCCTTTTCGTGGGGCCAACGTCCTGACTTTC	CASTLSPPFRGANVLTF
TRBD2	TRBV7-9	-	TRBJ2-1	TGTGCCAGCAGCGGTCCTAGCGGGGGGCCTTACAATGAGCAGTTCTTC	CASSGPSGGPYNEQFF
-	TRBV7-9	few	TRBJ2-7	TGTGCCAGCAGCCCCGGGTCACCCTACGAGCAGTACTTC	CASSPGSPYEQYF
TRBD1	TRBV5-5	-	TRBJ2-2	TGTGCCAGCAGGAAATGGACAGGGCGGACCGGGGAGCTGTTTTTT	CASRKWTGRTGELFF
TRBD1	TRBV4-2	-	TRBJ2-7	TGTGCCAGCAGTGAAGTAGTTGCCAGGGGGAGAACCTACGAGCAGTACTTC	CASSEVVARGRTYEQYF
-	TRBV9	-	TRBJ2-7	TGTGCCAGCAGCCCAGTAGGGGCCTACGAGCAGTACTTC	CASSPVGAYEQYF
-	TRBV5-5	-	TRBJ2-7	TGTGCCAGCAGTTCCGGGCCCCCCAATTACGAGCAGTACTTC	CASSSGPPNYEQYF
TRBD1	TRBV7-9	-	TRBJ1-2	TGTGCCAGCAGCCCACCCAGGGGGGGCAGCTATGGCTACACCTTC	CASSPPRGGSYGYTF
TRBD1	TRBV27	-	TRBJ1-1	TGTGCCAGCAGGATGTGGGGAACAGGGGGCATGAACACTGAAGCTTTCTTT	CASRMWGTGGMNTEAFF